This T cell receptor (beta chain) was sequenced in a study of patients and donors after allogeneic stem cell transplantation. TCRdb re-called the RT-PCR reads with MiXCR, one entry per CDR3 protein. The sample has over 150,000 distinct CDR3 sequences, 40% to 45% seen once. Germline V gene lookup returns CDR1 MGHDK and CDR2 SYGVNS. The CDR3 has 12 residues. The germline V and J ends were trimmed by 5 bases and 3 bases, with 8 bases remaining between them. The origin of this receptor is a human donor who was either an allogeneic HSCT recipient or a stem cell or donor lymphocyte infusion donor (not recorded which). It is not recorded whose cells these are; they may come from a transplant donor. The chain uses TRBV25-1 and TRBJ2-7; D is unclear. Material for sequencing was blood, either unsorted or a sorted T cell fraction (not recorded which). The CDR3 DNA sequence: TGTGCCAGCAGTTATACTAACTACGAGCAGTACTTC. As protein: CASSYTNYEQYF.